This T cell receptor (beta chain) was captured in a study of blood T cell repertoires in COVID-19. Study details: COVID-19 samples collected from the United States, Italy and Spain covered acute and convalescent phases.

This table comes from immunoSEQ multiplex PCR, and its TCRdb copy is limited to in-frame clones, with some not included. Found here are 95,000 to 120,000 clones, 70% to 90% of them singletons; the top ten hold more than 7%. V was clipped by 2 bases and J by 9 bases, with 17 bases between them. The CDR3 extends over 15 amino acids. Germline V lookup: CDR1 SGHTA, CDR2 FQGTGA. Sequencing used peripheral blood. The receptor was isolated from a woman in her seventies who had recovered from COVID-19. This sequence joins TRBV7-3 and TRBJ2-1, with D perhaps TRBD2 (5 bases). In DNA form, the CDR3 reads TGTGCCAGCAGCTTAGATCAAGCGCGGGTGGCTGAGCAGTTCTTC. This encodes CASSLDQARVAEQFF.